These 15 T cell receptor beta chains were sequenced from one sample in a study of blood T cells in healthy people across ages. Then a second PCR, running roughly 7 to 11 cycles, was carried out with a sample-barcoded 5' primer and a J-beta primer mix. TCRdb reanalysed the 5' RACE reads using MiXCR and keeps one entry per CDR3 protein. The repertoire has more than 800,000 distinct CDR3 sequences, under 30% of them found once; the top ten carry around 16%. Material: blood. These receptors originate from a woman aged 80 or over in good health.

The J gene is TRBJ2-1, the V gene TRBV5-1, with D perhaps matching TRBD1 (6 bases). CDR1 is SGHRS and CDR2 is YFSETQ in the germline V gene. V was trimmed by 3 bases and J by 5 bases, leaving 15 bases between them. The CDR3 has 15 amino acids. The CDR3 DNA sequence: TGCGCCAGCAGCTCGGAGACAGGAGGAAACAATGAGCAGTTCTTC. This gives the protein CASSSETGGNNEQFF.

This clonotype was counted a few times. The chain couples TRBV6-5 to TRBJ1-1, with TRBD1 matching over 7 bases. Germline CDR1 MNHEY, CDR2 SVGAGI. The CDR3 loop spans 15 amino acids. Trimming took 1 base from V and 5 from J; bases not matched to a gene: 7. CDR3 sequence: CASSYYQGGETEAFF. The CDR3, as DNA: TGTGCCAGCAGTTACTATCAGGGGGGAGAGACTGAAGCTTTCTTT.

The count of this clonotype is one. V is TRBV7-8 and J is TRBJ2-7; D not certain. The V gene lost 1 base and the J gene lost 2 bases, with 9 bases spanning the gap. Looked up from germline, CDR1 is SGHVS and CDR2 is FQNEAQ. This CDR3 has 14 amino acids. In DNA, the CDR3 is TGTGCCAGCAGCTTAGATCCAGGAGCCTACGAGCAGTACTTC. It yields the protein CASSLDPGAYEQYF. Based on the CDR3 plus reference TRBV7-8 and TRBJ2-7, the full variable domain is GAGVSQSPRYKVAKRGQDVALRCDPISGHVSLFWYQQALGQGPEFLTYFQNEAQLDKSGLPSDRFFAERPEGSVSTLKIQRTQQEDSAVYLCASSLDPGAYEQYFGPGTRLTVT.

The V gene is TRBV28, the J gene TRBJ1-1; D is uncertain. V was cut by 2 bases and J by 6 bases, with 10 bases left in between. This CDR3 contains 13 residues. CDR1 is MDHEN and CDR2 is SYDVKM in the germline V gene. CDR3 protein: CASSLGWRPEAFF. DNA for the CDR3: TGTGCCAGCAGTTTAGGTTGGCGGCCTGAAGCTTTCTTT.

A few counts support this clonotype. A single base separates this from a much larger clone, so it may be a read error. The chain recombines TRBV7-2 with TRBJ2-5, with D perhaps TRBD2 (5 bases). Per germline, CDR1 SGHTA and CDR2 FQGNSA. The CDR3 spans 16 residues. Trimming shortened V by 5 bases and J by 1 base, and 17 bases separated the two germline ends. CDR3 protein: CASSLTWTGLQETQYF. CDR3 DNA sequence: TGTGCCAGCAGCCTTACCTGGACTGGGCTCCAAGAGACCCAGTACTTC.

In DNA, the CDR3 is TGCGCCAGCAGCCGACAGGGGGATAAGACAGATACGCAGTATTTT. It yields the protein CASSRQGDKTDTQYF. The genes are TRBV4-3 and TRBJ2-3; TRBD1 matches at 9 bases. V dropped 4 bases and J dropped 3; count of bases not matched to a gene: 5. In germline, CDR1 is LGHNA, CDR2 YSLEER. This CDR3 contains 15 residues.

This clonotype was picked up many times. The V gene is TRBV7-8, the J gene TRBJ2-3, with D possibly TRBD1 on 6 matching bases. Germline CDR1 is SGHVS and CDR2 is FQNEAQ. The CDR3 has 15 residues. Deletions cut 4 bases from V and 0 bases from J, with 11 bases between. In nucleotides, the CDR3 is TGTGCCAGCAGCTCGGGCAGGGGCAGCACAGATACGCAGTATTTT. This gives the protein CASSSGRGSTDTQYF.

A few counts support this clonotype. The CDR3 sequence is CASTPDRVSTEAFF. The CDR3 coding sequence is TGTGCCAGCACCCCTGACAGGGTATCCACTGAAGCTTTCTTT. The rearrangement uses TRBV6-5 and TRBJ1-1, with 7 bases aligning to TRBD1. The V segment lost 7 bases and the J segment 4 bases; nucleotides outside the gene matches: 9. This CDR3 comprises 14 residues. Germline loops: CDR1 MNHEY, CDR2 SVGAGI.

V gene TRBV7-9 combines with J gene TRBJ2-3; the D gene is possibly TRBD1 (5 bases). Germline V gene lookup returns CDR1 SEHNR and CDR2 FQNEAQ (reference sequence). This CDR3 is 13 amino acids long. The V and J ends lost 11 bases and 2 bases respectively, with 14 bases between them. CDR3 residues: CAGPETDTDTQYF. CDR3 nucleotide sequence: TGTGCCGGACCGGAGACAGACACAGATACGCAGTATTTT.

This chain joins TRBV3-1 and TRBJ1-6; no firm D call. The CDR3 covers 14 residues. CDR1 LGHDT and CDR2 YNNKEL come from the germline V gene (reference sequence). Between the trimmed V and J ends, which lost 1 base and 7 bases, there was a span of 8 bases. The CDR3 protein is CASSQGVGNSPLHF. In nucleotides, the CDR3 is TGTGCCAGCAGCCAAGGAGTGGGGAATTCACCCCTCCACTTT.

This clonotype was observed a handful of times. A read error may be the cause here, since a much bigger clone is one base away. The chain has TRBV11-2 and TRBJ1-6, with D perhaps matching TRBD1 (6 bases). This CDR3 comprises 14 residues. In germline, CDR1 is SGHAT, CDR2 FQNNGV. Trimming left V 6 bases short and J 11 bases short, with 17 bases between. CDR3 in DNA: TGTGCCAGCAGTTCAGGGGTGCCTACTCCACCCCTCCACTTT. It is translated as CASSSGVPTPPLHF.

With respect to this clonotype: A read error may be the cause here, since a much bigger clone is one base away. This chain links TRBV9 with TRBJ2-5; 10 positions match TRBD1. CDR3 length: 15 amino acids. V gave up 2 bases and J gave up 5 bases; unmatched junction bases: 6. Germline lookup yields CDR1 SGDLS and CDR2 YYNGEE. CDR3 coding DNA: TGTGCCAGCAGCGTCCGGACAGGGGGTCACGAGACCCAGTACTTC. Residues: CASSVRTGGHETQYF.

This clonotype was detected a few times. The chain has TRBV20-1 and TRBJ1-4; D remains unclear. Germline CDR1 and CDR2: DFQATT and SNEGSKA (reference sequence). This CDR3 spans 13 amino acids. V lost 6 bases and J 0 bases, leaving 8 bases between the germline ends. CDR3 DNA sequence: TGCAGTGCCAAGACGGCAACTAATGAAAAACTGTTTTTT. It codes for CSAKTATNEKLFF.

Concerning this clonotype: Since a much larger clone is just one base distant, this may be a read error. CDR3 sequence: CASSSGPGGSGQYF. CDR3 nucleotide sequence: TGTGCCAGCAGCTCGGGCCCCGGGGGCTCTGGGCAGTACTTC. This chain joins TRBV5-5 and TRBJ2-7; either TRBD1 or TRBD2 may fit D (6 bases each). Trimming took 3 bases from V and 9 from J, leaving 19 bases between them. Germline lookup yields CDR1 SGHKS and CDR2 YYEKEE (reference sequence). The CDR3 has 14 residues.

This clonotype was observed a handful of times. The rearrangement links TRBV2 to TRBJ1-2; no clear D gene. In germline, CDR1 is SNHLY, CDR2 FYNNEI. Trimming removed 6 bases at V and 5 bases at J, with 19 bases between. The CDR3 has 15 residues. The CDR3 sequence is CASSLLTGSFYGYTF. The CDR3 nucleotides read TGTGCCAGCAGCCTACTAACCGGGTCCTTTTATGGCTACACCTTC.